This record concerns one TCR beta chain sequence. Its target is not known. This entry is derived from a study of cytomegalovirus exposure and HLA in healthy donors. With 60 Vbeta and 13 Jbeta primers, the PCR was carried out. Produced via immunoSEQ multiplex PCR; TCRdb's table is partial and in-frame only. Here the sample spans a few hundred thousand clones, roughly 84% being singletons. Overall study results and limits: Apart from CMV serostatus, no immune exposure information was available. HLA allele associations emerged for roughly 17,000 TCR beta sequences in a later analysis, at 0.05 false discovery rate.

Sequencing was carried out using PBMCs. The clonotype was recovered from a girl between 10 and 17 years old in good health and CMV-seronegative.

The CDR3 sequence is CASRTPGQRTEAFF. Here the CDR3 DNA reads TGTGCCAGTCGAACGCCGGGACAGCGCACTGAAGCTTTCTTT. This sequence joins TRBV19 and TRBJ1-1; 7 nucleotides agree with TRBD1. V lost 8 bases, J lost 4 bases, and 10 bases stayed unmatched. The germline V gene has CDR1 LNHDA and CDR2 SQIVND (reference sequence). This CDR3 is built from 14 residues.